This T cell receptor (beta chain) is drawn from a study of neurological immune-mediated disorders (dated by TCRdb to 2018 to 2020). As for the study more broadly: Among the roughly 35 multiple sclerosis patients, approximately 31 had relapsing-remitting MS and 3 had secondary progressive MS. Peripheral blood TCR-beta repertoires from patients with HTLV-I-associated myelopathy (HAM/TSP), patients with multiple sclerosis, and healthy controls were compared in the study using UMI-based sequencing. Of the roughly 70 subjects in the cohort, about 15 were HAM/TSP patients, roughly 35 were multiple sclerosis patients, and about 20 were healthy controls. Longitudinal samples, technical triplicates and paired sorted CD4+ and CD8+ T-cell subsets, alongside PBMC samples, were included among the roughly 100 TCR-beta libraries.

V is clipped by 0 bases and J by 4 bases, and the sequence between their germline boundaries is 11 bases long. The CDR3 measures 15 amino acids from cysteine to phenylalanine. The read is trimmed to its CDR3 DNA, 45 bases read in frame from base 1. cDNA synthesis used template-switch 5'RACE with a primer carrying a 10-nucleotide random unique molecular identifier tagging each TCR transcript. Every sequencing run covered 15-18 subjects and yielded more than 180 million TCR-beta sequences. Total RNA was extracted with the RNeasy kit. Using the KAPA Real-time Library Amplification kit, TCR-beta VDJ regions were amplified with primers for the TCR constant region and the 5'RACE anchor. A first PCR added sample indexes and Illumina adaptors, and a second PCR then raised library yield. The roughly 650 bp TCR product was size-selected on a 2% E-gel SizeSelection system after Ampure bead purification. Before pooling, libraries had their quality checked on a Bioanalyzer, their concentration measured with Qubit, and their quantity determined with the Kapa Library Quantification kit. An Illumina HiSeq 2500 sequenced the libraries paired-end 2 x 150 bp. To increase sequence diversity, roughly 24-32% phiX was spiked into each library pool. Per the source publication's procedure: Quality-filtered reads were processed with the UMI-based MiGEC pipeline, and over 90% of raw TCR sequences were removed by the MiGEC pipeline during error correction. IMGT germline references were used for alignment of VDJ genes, and clonotypes were defined by a unique CDR3 amino acid sequence together with V-J genes. Clonal expansion, Shannon diversity, and CDR3 relatedness (CalcPairwiseDistances, ClusterSamples) were evaluated with VDJtools, and phylogenetic trees were built with CLCbio workbench. A clone was classed as expanded if it had 8 or more unique UMIs, a cutoff based on coefficient-of-variation modelling across technical triplicates. TCRdb reanalyzed the raw reads on its own, using fastp at Q25 for trimming and MiXCR for clone calling, and kept in-frame beta chains. Each CDR3 protein gets just one entry, which takes the most common genes and DNA from the rows behind it. The V and J calls were not made by the authors but by TCRdb's processing. Recorded for this sample are some 50,000 distinct CDR3 sequences; about 2% of them occurred a single time. The top ten clones comprise under 2.5% of the sample.

Libraries from unsorted PBMCs were made from 2 million PBMCs kept in RNAlater at -80 degrees C until RNA extraction. The multiple sclerosis patients were enrolled in a US clinical protocol that evaluated disease progression with magnetic resonance imaging. Peripheral blood was subjected to Ficoll-Hypaque density gradient centrifugation to isolate PBMCs, which were then cryopreserved in liquid nitrogen. Beyond this particular receptor, the publication reports: Phylogenetic analysis grouped repertoires from 18 of 34 MS patients into a cluster of related CDR3 sequences, suggesting a possible repertoire-level signature. Expanded clones from different subjects shared no identical CDR3 amino acid sequences, which suggests that TCR-beta repertoires were private in all groups. TCR clonal expansion was highest in HAM/TSP patients and lowest in MS patients, with MS patients falling below even healthy controls. No association of the MS cluster with clinical or MRI features was observed, and the need for larger cohorts was stated by the authors.

This clonotype occurred many times. Its antigen specificity is not known. Base qualities are not provided; no much larger clone lies one nucleotide away. The receptor chain draws on TRBV12-3 or TRBV12-4 and TRBJ2-3, with a tentative D call of TRBD1 or TRBD2, each matching 5 bases. Sequenced sample: PBMCs. The sequence was collected from a woman aged 40 to 50 with multiple sclerosis. The CDR3 region: CASSLAVGVADTQYF. The base sequence is TGTGCCAGCAGTTTAGCGGTGGGGGTGGCAGATACGCAGTATTTT.